This TCR beta chain is drawn from a study of OX40 agonist ivuxolimab in advanced cancers. Germline values: CDR1 SGHNT, CDR2 YYREEE (reference sequence). J gave up 3 bases and V 1 base, and 6 bases lay outside the gene matches. This CDR3 has 15 residues. Assay: immunoSEQ multiplex PCR; the TCRdb copy retains only in-frame clones and omits some. Of about 65,000 clones detected, 90% to 95% appear once; the ten largest clones hold 1.5% to 2%. The clonotype originates from an adult with an advanced solid tumor such as melanoma, head and neck, liver or kidney cancer. The input for sequencing was CD4+ or CD8+ T cells sorted from blood, taken in a trial of the OX40 agonist ivuxolimab. This chain joins TRBV5-4 and TRBJ2-7; 8 bases fit TRBD1. In DNA form, the CDR3 reads TGTGCCAGCAGCTTGTGGGCAGGGGGCATCTACGAGCAGTACTTC. It yields the protein CASSLWAGGIYEQYF.